The 27 T cell receptor beta chains given below trace back to one sample, sequenced in a study of blood T cell repertoires in COVID-19. Using immunoSEQ multiplex PCR, the repertoire was profiled, and TCRdb retains in-frame clones only, with some absent. Among 150,000 to 160,000 clones, 80% were seen once, and the ten largest hold 0.5% to 0.65%. The sample consisted of peripheral blood. Receptors were obtained from a man between 60 and 75 years old with acute or convalescent COVID-19.

The V call is TRBV12-3 or TRBV12-4, the J call TRBJ1-2; TRBD1 matches 7 bases. V shed 4 bases and J 7 bases; nucleotides not matched to a gene: 3. This CDR3 is 12 amino acids long. CDR3 nucleotide sequence: TGTGCCAGCAGTTCCGGGACAGCTGGCTACACCTTC. Protein sequence: CASSSGTAGYTF.

Here the CDR3 reads CSVRRGEQFF. The DNA of the CDR3 is TGCAGCGTGCGCAGGGGTGAGCAGTTCTTC. The chain joins TRBV29-1 to TRBJ2-1; weak D call: TRBD1 (6 bases). The V end was cut by 6 bases, the J end by 9 bases, with 9 bases between. The CDR3 consists of 10 residues. The germline V gene encodes CDR1 SQVTM and CDR2 ANQGSEA.

This clone was recorded once. V usage is TRBV11-1 and J usage is TRBJ2-1; TRBD1 matches 7 bases. This CDR3 has 16 amino acids. Germline V gene sequence: CDR1 SGHAT, CDR2 FQDESV (reference sequence). Losses at the gene ends were 5 bases for V and 10 bases for J; bases not matched to a gene: 17. This CDR3 reads CASSRNPGTVEREQFF. CDR3 in DNA: TGTGCCAGCAGCCGTAATCCCGGGACAGTCGAGAGGGAGCAGTTCTTC.

This clone was observed a handful of times. The V call is TRBV5-5, the J call TRBJ2-7; maybe TRBD2 (6 bases). V was trimmed by 2 bases and J by 3 bases, leaving 12 bases between them. This CDR3 is built from 14 residues. The germline CDR1 and CDR2 sequences are SGHKS and YYEKEE (reference sequence). The CDR3 DNA follows: TGTGCCAGCAGCTTTAGCGGAGAGAGCTACGAGCAGTACTTC. This encodes CASSFSGESYEQYF.

The rearrangement uses TRBV2 and TRBJ2-7, with a tentative D call TRBD2 (6 bases). V was shortened by 6 bases and J by 6 bases, with 15 bases between the two germline ends. CDR3 length: 13 residues. In germline, CDR1 is SNHLY, CDR2 FYNNEI. CDR3 sequence (DNA): TGTGCCAGCAGAAGGGACTCCGTAGCCGAGCAGTACTTC. Protein sequence: CASRRDSVAEQYF.

J is TRBJ1-6 and V is TRBV6-5, with TRBD1 matching 7 bases. V was pared by 7 bases and J by 7 bases, with 4 bases of the junction left unmatched. CDR1 is MNHEY, CDR2 SVGAGI, per germline. The CDR3 has 13 residues. The CDR3 protein is CASKLTGNSPLHF. CDR3 nucleotide sequence: TGTGCCAGCAAACTGACAGGGAATTCACCCCTCCACTTT.

The CDR3 DNA sequence: TGTGCCAGCAGTGAACAAACAGGGACGAGCTCTGGAAACACCATATATTTT. Protein sequence: CASSEQTGTSSGNTIYF. The chain recombines TRBV6-1 with TRBJ1-3, with TRBD1 as a possible D gene (6 bases). The CDR3 is 17 amino acids. Trimming pared 2 bases from V and 0 bases from J, leaving 14 bases between. The V gene's germline CDR1 is MNHNS and CDR2 SASEGT.

V usage is TRBV7-9 and J usage is TRBJ1-1; 8 nucleotides align to TRBD1. Per the germline V gene, CDR1 is SEHNR and CDR2 is FQNEAQ (reference sequence). The CDR3 covers 15 residues. V was pared by 4 bases and J by 5 bases, with 9 bases of the junction left unmatched. The CDR3 loop is CASSSWTGSRTEAFF. The DNA for the CDR3 is TGTGCCAGCAGCTCGTGGACAGGGAGCAGGACTGAAGCTTTCTTT. Full variable domain (missing parts from reference TRBV7-9 and TRBJ1-1): DTGVSQNPRHKITKRGQNVTFRCDPISEHNRLYWYRQTLGQGPEFLTYFQNEAQLEKSRLLSDRFSAERPKGSFSTLEIQRTEQGDSAMYLCASSSWTGSRTEAFFGQGTRLTVV.

This chain links TRBV27 with TRBJ1-5; D is possibly TRBD1 (5 bases). This CDR3 contains 15 residues. Looked up from germline, CDR1 is MNHEY and CDR2 is SMNVEV (reference sequence). V lost 2 bases and J lost 6, with 14 bases in between. CDR3: CASSLGRGVGQPQHF. The DNA of the CDR3 is TGTGCCAGCAGTTTAGGTCGGGGGGTCGGTCAGCCCCAGCATTTT.

The rearrangement joins TRBV9 to TRBJ2-2, with D uncertain. Germline CDR1 and CDR2: SGDLS and YYNGEE. The CDR3 is 14 amino acids. The V end lost 2 bases, the J end lost 2 bases, and 7 bases lay between the germline ends. The CDR3 bases are TGTGCCAGCAGCGTGACGACTAACACCGGGGAGCTGTTTTTT. This gives the protein CASSVTTNTGELFF.

The chain combines TRBV4-1 with TRBJ1-1; D is perhaps TRBD1 (5 bases). V lost 0 bases and J lost 3, with 11 bases in between. From germline, CDR1 is MGHRA and CDR2 YSYEKL. This CDR3 has 15 amino acids. The CDR3 bases are TGCGCCAGCAGCCAAGATCGATGGGGGGACACTGAAGCTTTCTTT. Protein: CASSQDRWGDTEAFF.

This clone was seen more than once but under ten times. V gene TRBV11-2 combines with J gene TRBJ2-7; D is unresolved. The CDR3 runs 11 residues. The germline gives CDR1 SGHAT, CDR2 FQNNGV. With 5 bases removed from V and 5 bases from J, the gap between germline ends came to 7 bases. DNA for the CDR3: TGTGCCAGCAGCCGAGCTCACGAGCAGTACTTC. Protein sequence: CASSRAHEQYF. The variable domain in full, with the rest retrieved from reference TRBV11-2 and TRBJ2-7, is EAGVAQSPRYKIIEKRQSVAFWCNPISGHATLYWYQQILGQGPKLLIQFQNNGVVDDSQLPKDRFSAERLKGVDSTLKIQPAKLEDSAVYLCASSRAHEQYFGPGTRLTVT.

The gene calls are TRBV9 and TRBJ2-1; TRBD2 might be the D (6 bases). The V end was cut by 4 bases, the J end by 3 bases, with 14 bases between. CDR1 is SGDLS, CDR2 YYNGEE, per germline. The CDR3 has 15 amino acids. The CDR3 region is CASSPRVADYNEQFF. CDR3 DNA: TGTGCCAGCAGCCCCCGAGTAGCGGACTACAATGAGCAGTTCTTC.

The rearrangement joins TRBV3-1 (or the pseudogene TRBV3-2) to TRBJ2-3, with D perhaps TRBD2 (5 bases). V gave up 2 bases and J gave up 0 bases, with 9 bases separating them. The CDR3 is 15 residues long. The germline CDR1 and CDR2 sequences are LGHDT and YNNKEL (reference sequence). Here the CDR3 reads CASSQQRSSTDTQYF. The CDR3 DNA follows: TGTGCCAGCAGCCAACAGCGGAGTAGCACAGATACGCAGTATTTT.

The rearrangement joins TRBV18 to TRBJ2-2, with TRBD2 as a possible D gene (7 bases). This CDR3 is 16 amino acids long. Germline V gives CDR1 KGHSH, CDR2 LQKENI. Between the trimmed V and J ends, which lost 3 bases and 4 bases, there was a span of 15 bases. The CDR3 DNA sequence: TGTGCCAGCTCACCGTCACAGGGAGGGAGCACCGGGGAGCTGTTTTTT. It yields the protein CASSPSQGGSTGELFF. Looking up the rest from reference TRBV18 and TRBJ2-2 gives the full variable domain: NAGVMQNPRHLVRRRGQEARLRCSPMKGHSHVYWYRQLPEEGLKFMVYLQKENIIDESGMPKERFSAEFPKEGPSILRIQQVVRGDSAAYFCASSPSQGGSTGELFFGEGSRLTVL.

The CDR3 here is CASGLAWELFF. In nucleotides, the CDR3 is TGTGCCAGCGGACTAGCGTGGGAGCTGTTTTTT. The chain links TRBV3-1 (or the pseudogene TRBV3-2) to TRBJ2-2, with 9 positions matching TRBD2. The CDR3 length is 11 residues. The germline CDR1 and CDR2 sequences are LGHDT and YNNKEL (reference sequence). V lost 8 bases, J lost 9 bases, and 1 base stayed unmatched.

The chain recombines TRBV10-1 with TRBJ2-3; D is perhaps TRBD2 (5 bases). Germline-derived CDR1 and CDR2 are WNHNN and SYGVQD (reference sequence). V lost 10 bases to trimming and J lost 1 base, with 18 bases between them. The CDR3 runs 15 residues. This chain's CDR3 is CATAHPSGCTDTQYF. The CDR3 DNA reads as TGCGCCACCGCACACCCCAGCGGCTGCACAGATACGCAGTATTTT.

Concerning this clone itself: Within the sample, other DNA sequences also encode this same CDR3. This chain uses TRBV30 with TRBJ1-1; D is possibly TRBD1 (5 bases). The CDR3 extends over 14 amino acids. V was trimmed by 4 bases and J by 1 base, leaving 13 bases between them. In germline, CDR1 is GTSNPN, CDR2 SVGIG (reference sequence). The CDR3 coding sequence is TGTGCCTGGACCGGACAAACAGGGAACACTGAAGCTTTCTTT. Translating it yields CAWTGQTGNTEAFF.

For the CDR3, the DNA is TGTGCCACCAGTGGGACGAGGGACACCGGGGAGCTGTTTTTT. Its translation: CATSGTRDTGELFF. V gene TRBV24-1 combines with J gene TRBJ2-2; D perhaps matches TRBD2 (5 bases). CDR1 KGHDR and CDR2 SFDVKD come from the germline V gene. The CDR3 is 14 amino acids. The V end was cut by 5 bases, the J end by 3 bases, with 9 bases between.

Comment on this clone: This sample also contains other DNA sequences that code for the same CDR3. The chain's CDR3 is CASSLAGGSNQPQHF. As DNA, the CDR3 is TGCGCCAGCAGCTTGGCCGGCGGGAGCAATCAGCCCCAGCATTTT. The J gene is TRBJ1-5, the V gene TRBV5-1; D is ambiguous. CDR1 is SGHRS and CDR2 is YFSETQ in the germline V gene. V dropped 0 bases and J dropped 1 base, with 8 bases sitting between them. The CDR3 totals 15 residues.

The rearrangement joins TRBV11-2 to TRBJ2-3; weak D call: TRBD2 (6 bases). This CDR3 has 15 amino acids. Germline V gene data show CDR1 as SGHAT and CDR2 as FQNNGV. Between the trimmed V and J ends, which lost 5 bases and 1 base, there was a span of 13 bases. This chain's CDR3 is CASSPRGGGTDTQYF. DNA of the CDR3: TGTGCCAGCAGCCCAAGGGGCGGGGGCACAGATACGCAGTATTTT.

This clone was counted a few times. The V and J genes are TRBV6-1 and TRBJ1-1; 8 bases match TRBD1. Germline V gene lookup returns CDR1 MNHNS and CDR2 SASEGT. The J segment lost 4 bases and the V segment lost 3 bases, leaving 1 base of the junction unmatched. The CDR3 totals 13 residues. For the CDR3, the DNA is TGTGCCAGCAGTGATGGACAGGGCACTGAAGCTTTCTTT. It specifies CASSDGQGTEAFF.

The CDR3 nucleotides read TGTGCCAGCAGCTTAGCGGGTCTAGGACAGTTCTTC. It specifies CASSLAGLGQFF. The J gene is TRBJ2-1, the V gene TRBV7-2; D is unresolved. The CDR3 is made up of 12 amino acids. V was pared by 0 bases and J by 13 bases, with 10 bases between. Per the germline V gene, CDR1 is SGHTA and CDR2 is FQGNSA.

The rearrangement joins TRBV6-5 to TRBJ2-1; a possible D gene is TRBD1 (6 bases). CDR3 length: 15 residues. The germline V and J ends were trimmed by 6 bases and 2 bases, with 14 bases remaining between them. From germline, CDR1 is MNHEY and CDR2 SVGAGI. CDR3 in DNA: TGTGCCAGCAGGCCGGGACACCGAACCTACAATGAGCAGTTCTTC. It encodes CASRPGHRTYNEQFF.

The chain carries TRBV5-1 and TRBJ2-5; a weak D match, TRBD1 (6 bases). The CDR3 runs to 15 residues. Trimming pared 2 bases from V and 2 bases from J, leaving 13 bases between. The germline gives CDR1 SGHRS, CDR2 YFSETQ. CDR3 amino acids: CASSLWVGTQETQYF. DNA of the CDR3: TGCGCCAGCAGCTTATGGGTCGGGACACAAGAGACCCAGTACTTC.

The chain couples TRBV3-1 (or the pseudogene TRBV3-2) to TRBJ1-2, with no clear D. Per germline, CDR1 LGHDT and CDR2 YNNKEL (reference sequence). Trimming stripped 5 bases from V and 4 bases from J, with 8 bases between. This CDR3 contains 12 residues. DNA for the CDR3: TGTGCCAGCAGCGAGCATGGCTATGGCTACACCTTC. It specifies CASSEHGYGYTF.

CDR3 DNA sequence: TGTGCCAGTAGTATAACAGGGGCCTATGGCTACACCTTC. Encoded protein: CASSITGAYGYTF. The V gene is TRBV19, the J gene TRBJ1-2, with 7 positions matching TRBD1. The germline V gene has CDR1 LNHDA and CDR2 SQIVND (reference sequence). The V segment lost 2 bases and the J segment 4 bases; nucleotides outside the gene matches: 1. The CDR3 covers 13 residues.